This TCR beta chain stems from a study of blood T cell repertoires in COVID-19. Libraries were prepared by immunoSEQ multiplex PCR; TCRdb keeps only in-frame clonotypes and omits some of them. Here the sample spans more than 300,000 clones, around 87% being singletons. The V gene lost 8 bases and the J gene lost 5 bases, with 16 bases spanning the gap. The CDR3 is 14 amino acids. Germline CDR1 reads MDHEN; CDR2 reads SYDVKM. This TCR was recovered from a woman aged 40 to 50 with COVID-19, enrolled during active disease. Sequenced: peripheral blood. The V gene is TRBV28, the J gene TRBJ1-5; D is perhaps TRBD1 (5 bases). CDR3 sequence: CASERGGGDQPQHF. CDR3 sequence (DNA): TGTGCCAGCGAAAGAGGTGGAGGGGATCAGCCCCAGCATTTT. The entire variable domain, with the rest obtained from reference TRBV28 and TRBJ1-5, is as follows: DVKVTQSSRYLVKRTGEKVFLECVQDMDHENMFWYRQDPGLGLRLIYFSYDVKMKEKGDIPEGYSVSREKKERFSLILESASTNQTSMYLCASERGGGDQPQHFGDGTRLSIL.